The entry that follows covers one TCR beta chain sequence. This clonotype was seen ten or more times. Its antigen target is currently unknown. Base qualities are missing; no much larger clone stands one base away. The record originates from a study of early T cells in non-severe SARS-CoV-2 infection (dated by TCRdb to about 2021). Regarding the study in general: TCR sequencing used bulk RNA from unsorted whole blood, so alpha and beta chains could not be paired. General study outcomes and caveats: Matching against VDJdb was skewed toward anti-spike CD8 responses, likely underestimated virus-specific expansions, and missed private and CD4 specificities.

A case-control design nested within a healthcare worker cohort in London, UK, was used, with weekly nasopharyngeal swab PCR tests and blood sampling performed. Between 23 and 31 March 2020, the week of the UK lockdown, healthcare workers were enrolled and then followed up weekly for as long as 16 weeks. The library was made by 5' RACE. Sequenced on a NextSeq 500. Unique molecular identifiers were attached to individual cDNA molecules in the TCR library protocol so that sequencing error and PCR bias could be corrected. Both TCR alpha and beta chains were sequenced, and tight co-correlation was observed between alpha and beta sequence abundances in each sample. Per the source publication's procedure: Decombinator V4 was used to annotate the V gene, J gene and CDR3 of the TCR sequences. TCRs were defined as expanded if a significant change between any two time points was detected under a Poisson model with p below 0.0001. TCR abundances were normalised to the total number of TCRs sequenced in each sample and reported as counts per million. MAIT TCRs were defined by TRAV1-2 paired with TRAJ12, TRAJ20 or TRAJ33, and iNKT TCRs by TRAV10 paired with TRAJ18. VDJdb, accessed 1 November 2021, was searched for CMV, EBV and SARS-CoV-2 annotated TCRs, with TCRs annotated for multiple antigens excluded. The public reads were quality trimmed at Q25 with fastp and then assembled into clones with MiXCR by TCRdb, keeping productive beta chains. For every CDR3 protein sequence, its rows merge into one entry that carries the most common genes and DNA. The authors' filters were not applied to this entry. Counted in this sample were more than 25,000 distinct CDR3 sequences; 4.6% of them appeared once. Jointly, the top ten make up approximately 5.2% of the sample.

CDR1 and CDR2 were assigned from the germline V gene as LGHNA and YSLEER. Relative to germline, V is 4 bases shorter and J is 0 bases shorter, with 12 bases between their ends. Spanning cysteine to phenylalanine, the CDR3 consists of 16 amino acids. Just the 48-base CDR3 DNA is kept, in frame starting at base 1. The sequencing used whole blood, collected at baseline. The V and J segments used are TRBV4-3 and TRBJ1-4; the D gene identity is not certain. This receptor was obtained from an adult who was a healthcare worker with PCR-confirmed SARS-CoV-2 infection or an uninfected control (not recorded which). The bases read TGCGCCAGCAGCCGAGACCCGTTTGCAACTAATGAAAAACTGTTTTTT. Translated, it gives CASSRDPFATNEKLFF.